The 8 T cell receptor beta chains below come from one sample, sequenced in a study of blood T cell repertoires in COVID-19. Sequenced by immunoSEQ multiplex PCR; TCRdb stores in-frame clones only, minus some. The sample lists fewer than 30,000 clones, roughly four fifths seen once, with around 26% in the top ten. Sequenced input: peripheral blood. The source is a human donor in a cohort sampled during active COVID-19.

This clone ranks as large. The V call is TRBV13, the J call TRBJ2-3, with 11 positions matching TRBD2. From germline, CDR1 is PRHDT and CDR2 FYEKMQ (reference sequence). The CDR3 sequence is 17 residues long. Trimming at V came to 5 bases and at J to 4 bases, leaving 11 bases not matched to a gene. CDR3: CASSPEDSGGASDTQYF. CDR3 sequence (DNA): TGTGCCAGCAGCCCAGAGGATAGCGGGGGGGCTTCAGATACGCAGTATTTT.

The chain carries TRBV10-3 and TRBJ1-4; D ambiguous. The CDR3 contains 14 residues. CDR1 and CDR2 (germline): ENHRY, SYGVKD. The V and J ends lost 0 bases and 7 bases respectively, with 9 bases between them. This CDR3 reads CAISESNGSEKLFF. The CDR3, as DNA: TGTGCCATCAGTGAGTCGAACGGGAGTGAAAAACTGTTTTTT.

The chain uses TRBV5-4 and TRBJ2-1; D remains ambiguous. Germline V gene sequence: CDR1 SGHNT, CDR2 YYREEE (reference sequence). Trimming pared 4 bases from V and 2 bases from J, leaving 13 bases between. The CDR3 has 15 amino acids. As DNA, the CDR3 is TGTGCCAGCAGCCCTGACACCATACCCTACAATGAGCAGTTCTTC. Amino acids: CASSPDTIPYNEQFF.

V and J are TRBV27 and TRBJ2-3, with TRBD2 matching 11 bases. This CDR3 comprises 17 residues. Looked up from germline, CDR1 is MNHEY and CDR2 is SMNVEV (reference sequence). After removal of 4 bases from V and 2 bases from J, the junction contained 8 bases not matched to a gene. CDR3 sequence (DNA): TGTGCCAGCAGTTCCCCCCGACTAGCGGGGAACACAGATACGCAGTATTTT. It yields the protein CASSSPRLAGNTDTQYF.

This chain joins TRBV25-1 and TRBJ1-2, with D possibly being TRBD1 (6 bases). CDR1 is MGHDK and CDR2 is SYGVNS in the germline V gene. CDR3 length: 14 amino acids. The V end lost 1 base, the J end lost 8 bases, and 14 bases lay between the germline ends. Here the CDR3 reads CASSEFATGSGYTF. CDR3 nucleotide sequence: TGTGCCAGCAGTGAATTTGCAACAGGGAGCGGCTACACCTTC.

The count of this clone is one. The gene calls are TRBV27 and TRBJ2-7, with no clear D. This CDR3 spans 12 amino acids. V shed 3 bases and J shed 3 bases, with 6 bases lying between them. Germline CDR1 is MNHEY and CDR2 is SMNVEV (reference sequence). This CDR3 is CASSFNSYEQYF. CDR3 DNA sequence: TGTGCCAGCAGTTTTAACAGCTACGAGCAGTACTTC.

V gene TRBV11-2 combines with J gene TRBJ1-3, with D perhaps TRBD1 (6 bases). V was pared by 0 bases and J by 3 bases, with 9 bases between. CDR1 and CDR2 from the germline V gene are SGHAT and FQNNGV. CDR3 length equals 15 residues. The DNA for the CDR3 is TGTGCCAGCAGCTTAGACGGGGGGCTTGGAAACACCATATATTTT. Amino acid sequence: CASSLDGGLGNTIYF.

The V call is TRBV6-5, the J call TRBJ2-1, with 10 bases fitting TRBD2. Germline lookup yields CDR1 MNHEY and CDR2 SVGAGI. Losses at the gene ends were 6 bases for V and 3 bases for J; bases not matched to a gene: 5. This CDR3 is built from 15 residues. CDR3 residues: CASRKLAGHYNEQFF. The DNA for the CDR3 is TGTGCCAGCAGAAAACTAGCGGGACACTACAATGAGCAGTTCTTC.